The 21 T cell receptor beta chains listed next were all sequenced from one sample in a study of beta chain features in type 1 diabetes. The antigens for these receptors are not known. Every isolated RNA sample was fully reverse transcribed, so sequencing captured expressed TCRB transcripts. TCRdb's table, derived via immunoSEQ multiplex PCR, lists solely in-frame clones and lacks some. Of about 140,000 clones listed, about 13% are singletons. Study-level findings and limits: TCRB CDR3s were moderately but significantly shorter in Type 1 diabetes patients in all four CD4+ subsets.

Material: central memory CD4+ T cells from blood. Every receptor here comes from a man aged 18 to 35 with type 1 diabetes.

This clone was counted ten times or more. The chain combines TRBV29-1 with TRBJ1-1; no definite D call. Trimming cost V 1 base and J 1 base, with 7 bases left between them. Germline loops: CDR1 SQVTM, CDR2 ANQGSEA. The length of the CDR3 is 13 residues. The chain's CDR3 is CSVEGHSNTEAFF. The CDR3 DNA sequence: TGCAGCGTTGAAGGGCACTCGAACACTGAAGCTTTCTTT.

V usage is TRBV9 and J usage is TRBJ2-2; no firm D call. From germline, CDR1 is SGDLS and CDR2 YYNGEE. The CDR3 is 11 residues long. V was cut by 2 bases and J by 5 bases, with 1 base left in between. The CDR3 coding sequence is TGTGCCAGCAGCGTGACCGGGGAGCTGTTTTTT. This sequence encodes CASSVTGELFF.

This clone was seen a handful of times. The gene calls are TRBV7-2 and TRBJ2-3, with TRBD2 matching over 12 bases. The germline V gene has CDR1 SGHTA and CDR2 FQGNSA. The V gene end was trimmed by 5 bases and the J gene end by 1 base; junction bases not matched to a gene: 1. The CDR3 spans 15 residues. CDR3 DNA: TGTGCCAGCAGCCGGACTAGCGGGGGCACAGATACGCAGTATTTT. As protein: CASSRTSGGTDTQYF.

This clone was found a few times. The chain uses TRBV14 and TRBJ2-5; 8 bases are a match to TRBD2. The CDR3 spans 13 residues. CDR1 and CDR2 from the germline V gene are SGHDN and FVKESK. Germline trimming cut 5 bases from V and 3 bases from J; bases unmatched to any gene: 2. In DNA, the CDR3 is TGTGCCAGCAGCTTCGGGGGGGAAGAGACCCAGTACTTC. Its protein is CASSFGGEETQYF. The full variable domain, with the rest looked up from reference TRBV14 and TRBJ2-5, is EAGVTQFPSHSVIEKGQTVTLRCDPISGHDNLYWYRRVMGKEIKFLLHFVKESKQDESGMPNNRFLAERTGGTYSTLKVQPAELEDSGVYFCASSFGGEETQYFGPGTRLLVL.

The CDR3 sequence: CASSLSSGADTEAFF. The CDR3 DNA is TGTGCCAGCAGTTTATCTTCAGGGGCCGACACTGAAGCTTTCTTT. V is TRBV27 and J is TRBJ1-1, with D possibly being TRBD1 (6 bases). CDR1 and CDR2 from the germline V gene are MNHEY and SMNVEV (reference sequence). This CDR3 is 15 amino acids long. V lost 0 bases to trimming and J lost 3 bases, with 11 bases between them.

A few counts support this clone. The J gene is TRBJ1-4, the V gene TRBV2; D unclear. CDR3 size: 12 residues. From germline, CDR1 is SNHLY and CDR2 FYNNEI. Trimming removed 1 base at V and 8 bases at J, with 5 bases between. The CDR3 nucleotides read TGTGCCAGCAGTGAAGGGGAAGAAAAACTGTTTTTT. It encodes CASSEGEEKLFF.

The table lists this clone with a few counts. The CDR3 coding sequence is TGTGCCAGCAGTGACTCGGGACTAGCGGGGAGTGAGCAGTTCTTC. Protein sequence: CASSDSGLAGSEQFF. The chain employs TRBV6-4 and TRBJ2-1; 13 positions agree with TRBD2. J gave up 9 bases and V 0 bases, and 2 bases lay outside the gene matches. The germline gives CDR1 MRHNA, CDR2 SNTAGT. The length of the CDR3 is 15 residues.

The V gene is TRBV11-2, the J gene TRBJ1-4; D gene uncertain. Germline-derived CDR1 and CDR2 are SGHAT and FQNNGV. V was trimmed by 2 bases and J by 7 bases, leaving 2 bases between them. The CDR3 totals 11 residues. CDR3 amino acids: CASSLSEKLFF. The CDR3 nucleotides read TGTGCCAGCAGCTTAAGTGAAAAACTGTTTTTT.

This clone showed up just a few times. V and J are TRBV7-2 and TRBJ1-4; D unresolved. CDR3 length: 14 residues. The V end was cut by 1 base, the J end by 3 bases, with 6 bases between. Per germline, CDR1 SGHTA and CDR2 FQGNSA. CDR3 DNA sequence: TGTGCCAGCAGCTTAGGTGGAGCTAATGAAAAACTGTTTTTT. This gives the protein CASSLGGANEKLFF.

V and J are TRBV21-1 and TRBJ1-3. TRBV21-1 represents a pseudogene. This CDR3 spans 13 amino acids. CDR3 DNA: TGTGCCAGCAGCAGGGGGTGTGGAAACACCATATATTTT. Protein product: CASSRGCGNTIYF.

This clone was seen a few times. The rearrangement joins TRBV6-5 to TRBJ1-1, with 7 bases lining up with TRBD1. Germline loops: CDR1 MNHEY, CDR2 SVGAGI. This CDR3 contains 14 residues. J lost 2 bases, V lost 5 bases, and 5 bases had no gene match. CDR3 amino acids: CASSGRTGNTEAFF. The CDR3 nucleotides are TGTGCCAGCAGTGGCCGGACAGGCAACACTGAAGCTTTCTTT.

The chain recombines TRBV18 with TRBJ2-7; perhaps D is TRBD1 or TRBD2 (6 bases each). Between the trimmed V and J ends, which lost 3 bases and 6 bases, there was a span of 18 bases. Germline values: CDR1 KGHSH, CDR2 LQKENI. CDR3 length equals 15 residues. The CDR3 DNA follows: TGTGCCAGCTCACCCAGGGGCGGTGGGGACTCCGAGCAGTACTTC. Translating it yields CASSPRGGGDSEQYF.

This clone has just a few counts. The CDR3 protein is CASSEFGDSNSPLHF. CDR3 DNA sequence: TGTGCCAGCAGTGAATTTGGGGACAGCAATTCACCCCTCCACTTT. J is TRBJ1-6 and V is TRBV25-1; TRBD1 agrees at 7 bases. The V and J ends lost 1 base and 7 bases, in that order; junction bases with no gene match: 4. Per the germline V gene, CDR1 is MGHDK and CDR2 is SYGVNS. The CDR3 is 15 amino acids. Using reference TRBV25-1 and TRBJ1-6 for the parts outside the CDR3, the full variable domain is EADIYQTPRYLVIGTGKKITLECSQTMGHDKMYWYQQDPGMELHLIHYSYGVNSTEKGDLSSESTVSRIRTEHFPLTLESARPSHTSQYLCASSEFGDSNSPLHFGNGTRLTVT.

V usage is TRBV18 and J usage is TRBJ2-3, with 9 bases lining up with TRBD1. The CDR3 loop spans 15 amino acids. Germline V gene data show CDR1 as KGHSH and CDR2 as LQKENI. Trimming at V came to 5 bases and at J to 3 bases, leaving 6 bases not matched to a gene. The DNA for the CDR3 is TGTGCCAGCTCAGGACAGGGGAGAGGAACAGATACGCAGTATTTT. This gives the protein CASSGQGRGTDTQYF.

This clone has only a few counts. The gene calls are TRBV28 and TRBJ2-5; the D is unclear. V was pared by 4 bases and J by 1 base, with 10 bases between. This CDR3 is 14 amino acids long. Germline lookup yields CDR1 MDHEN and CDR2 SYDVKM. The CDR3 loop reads CASSSRRSQETQYF. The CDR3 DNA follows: TGTGCCAGCAGTTCCCGGAGAAGCCAAGAGACCCAGTACTTC.

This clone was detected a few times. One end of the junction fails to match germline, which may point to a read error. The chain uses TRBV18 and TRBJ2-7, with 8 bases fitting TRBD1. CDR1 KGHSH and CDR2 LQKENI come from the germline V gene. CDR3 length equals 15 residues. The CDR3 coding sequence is TGTGCCAGCTCCCCACAACCGGACAGGGTCTACGAGCAGTACTTC. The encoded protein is CASSPQPDRVYEQYF.

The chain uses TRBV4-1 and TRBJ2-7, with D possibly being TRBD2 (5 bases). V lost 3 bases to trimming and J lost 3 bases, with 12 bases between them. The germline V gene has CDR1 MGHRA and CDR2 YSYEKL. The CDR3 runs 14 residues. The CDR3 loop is CASSQLALNYEQYF. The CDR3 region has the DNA TGCGCCAGCAGCCAGCTAGCTTTGAACTACGAGCAGTACTTC.

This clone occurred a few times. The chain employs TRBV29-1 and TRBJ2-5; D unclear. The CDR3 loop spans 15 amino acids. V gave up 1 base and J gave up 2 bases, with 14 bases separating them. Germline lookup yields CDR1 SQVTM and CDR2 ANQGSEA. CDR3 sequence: CSVEGINRFQETQYF. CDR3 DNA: TGCAGCGTTGAAGGAATAAACAGATTTCAAGAGACCCAGTACTTC.

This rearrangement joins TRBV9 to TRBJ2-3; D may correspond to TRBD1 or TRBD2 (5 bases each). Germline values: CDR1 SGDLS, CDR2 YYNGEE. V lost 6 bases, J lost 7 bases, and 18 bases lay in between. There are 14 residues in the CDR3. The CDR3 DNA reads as TGTGCCAGCACCTCCGGGACGGGCCTGAATACGCAGTATTTT. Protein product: CASTSGTGLNTQYF. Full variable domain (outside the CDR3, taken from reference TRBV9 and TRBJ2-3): DSGVTQTPKHLITATGQRVTLRCSPRSGDLSVYWYQQSLDQGLQFLIQYYNGEERAKGNILERFSAQQFPDLHSELNLSSLELGDSALYFCASTSGTGLNTQYFGPGTRLTVL.

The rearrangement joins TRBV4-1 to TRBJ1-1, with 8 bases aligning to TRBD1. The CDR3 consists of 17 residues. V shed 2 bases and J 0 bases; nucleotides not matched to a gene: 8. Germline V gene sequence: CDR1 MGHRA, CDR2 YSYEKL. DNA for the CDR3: TGCGCCAGCAGCCAAAGGGACAGGCCTTTAATGAACACTGAAGCTTTCTTT. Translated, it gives CASSQRDRPLMNTEAFF.

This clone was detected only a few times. The CDR3 DNA reads TGTGCCTGGAGTGGATACCCGTCGGGCTACGAGCAGTACTTC. This sequence encodes CAWSGYPSGYEQYF. The chain couples TRBV30 to TRBJ2-7; D gene unclear. Trimming took off 1 base at V and 3 bases at J, with 13 bases between the two ends. The CDR3 has 14 amino acids. Germline loops: CDR1 GTSNPN, CDR2 SVGIG (reference sequence).